One and the same sample provided the 30 T cell receptor beta chains below, sequenced in a study of blood T cell repertoires in COVID-19. Generated by immunoSEQ multiplex PCR, the TCRdb table keeps only in-frame clones and is missing some. The table has roughly 130,000 clones, roughly 90% seen once. Sequenced: peripheral blood. Receptors were obtained from a human donor with COVID-19, enrolled during active disease. The donor label of this sample is uncertain.

This sequence joins TRBV10-3 and TRBJ2-2; perhaps TRBD1 as D (6 bases). The CDR3 runs to 14 residues. Germline V gives CDR1 ENHRY, CDR2 SYGVKD. The V and J ends lost 8 bases and 6 bases respectively, with 16 bases between them. The CDR3 DNA reads as TGTGCCATCGGGGGCGGCCAGGAGGCCGGGGAGCTGTTTTTT. Amino acids: CAIGGGQEAGELFF.

J is TRBJ2-3 and V is TRBV6-5; a possible D gene is TRBD1 (6 bases). The CDR3 runs to 13 residues. V shed 11 bases and J shed 0 bases, with 12 bases lying between them. Germline-derived CDR1 and CDR2 are MNHEY and SVGAGI. The CDR3 DNA reads as TGTGCCGCCGGGACACGGAGCACAGATACGCAGTATTTT. Translation: CAAGTRSTDTQYF.

J is TRBJ1-1 and V is TRBV29-1, with unresolved D. This CDR3 is built from 14 residues. Trimming left V 5 bases short and J 4 bases short, with 17 bases between. CDR1 is SQVTM and CDR2 is ANQGSEA in the germline V gene. The chain's CDR3 is CSVPSLREGTEAFF. In DNA, the CDR3 is TGCAGCGTTCCTTCCCTGCGGGAGGGCACTGAAGCTTTCTTT. Full variable domain (rest looked up from reference TRBV29-1 and TRBJ1-1): SAVISQKPSRDICQRGTSLTIQCQVDSQVTMMFWYRQQPGQSLTLIATANQGSEATYESGFVIDKFPISRPNLTFSTLTVSNMSPEDSSIYLCSVPSLREGTEAFFGQGTRLTVV.

The rearrangement links TRBV10-2 to TRBJ1-3; TRBD1 matches at 9 bases. This CDR3 is 14 amino acids long. Losses at the gene ends were 8 bases for V and 0 bases for J; bases not matched to a gene: 2. CDR1 is WSHSY, CDR2 SAAADI, per germline. This chain's CDR3 is CASGQGSSGNTIYF. The CDR3 DNA is TGCGCCAGCGGACAGGGGAGCTCTGGAAACACCATATATTTT.

This clone was detected ten times or more. Other nucleotide sequences from this sample produce the same CDR3. This chain uses TRBV4-2 with TRBJ1-1; D not resolved. Per the germline V gene, CDR1 is LGHNA and CDR2 is YNFKEQ. V lost 1 base and J lost 6, with 21 bases in between. CDR3 length: 17 residues. CDR3 in DNA: TGTGCCAGCAGCCAAGGCCCAAGCGGATCAAGCTCGGCTGAAGCTTTCTTT. Amino acids: CASSQGPSGSSSAEAFF.

The rearrangement links TRBV9 to TRBJ1-1; 7 bases are shared with TRBD1. The CDR3 spans 15 residues. CDR1 SGDLS and CDR2 YYNGEE come from the germline V gene. V was clipped by 2 bases and J by 6 bases; unmatched bases: 10. CDR3 DNA: TGTGCCAGCAGCGTTCTGGGGACAGTAGAATCTGAAGCTTTCTTT. As protein: CASSVLGTVESEAFF.

This clone was observed once. The J gene is TRBJ2-5, the V gene TRBV18, with TRBD2 identical over 8 bases. V dropped 4 bases and J dropped 2; count of bases not matched to a gene: 3. This CDR3 comprises 14 residues. Germline V gives CDR1 KGHSH, CDR2 LQKENI. CDR3 nucleotides: TGTGCCAGCTCACAGCGGGGGAGACAAGAGACCCAGTACTTC. It specifies CASSQRGRQETQYF. The full variable domain, with the rest looked up from reference TRBV18 and TRBJ2-5, is NAGVMQNPRHLVRRRGQEARLRCSPMKGHSHVYWYRQLPEEGLKFMVYLQKENIIDESGMPKERFSAEFPKEGPSILRIQQVVRGDSAAYFCASSQRGRQETQYFGPGTRLLVL.

Only a few counts were recorded for this clone. Different DNA sequences within this sample yield the same CDR3. CDR3 residues: CASSRNRGYEQYF. Here the CDR3 DNA reads TGTGCCAGCAGTCGCAACCGGGGCTACGAGCAGTACTTC. This rearrangement joins TRBV12-3 or TRBV12-4 to TRBJ2-7; TRBD2 might be the D (5 bases). The germline V and J ends were trimmed by 5 bases and 3 bases, with 11 bases remaining between them. The CDR3 consists of 13 residues.

The chain is built from TRBV6-5 and TRBJ2-7; 9 nucleotides agree with TRBD1. V shed 5 bases and J 5 bases; nucleotides not matched to a gene: 7. Germline V gene data show CDR1 as MNHEY and CDR2 as SVGAGI. This CDR3 contains 14 residues. The CDR3 DNA is TGTGCCAGCAGTCCTTCGGACAGGGGAAACGAGCAGTACTTC. Protein product: CASSPSDRGNEQYF.

The sample holds a few counts of this clone. The chain joins TRBV9 to TRBJ1-6, with D unclear. Germline assignment: CDR1 SGDLS and CDR2 YYNGEE. Trimming shortened V by 0 bases and J by 0 bases, and 7 bases separated the two germline ends. The CDR3 spans 16 residues. The CDR3, as DNA: TGTGCCAGCAGCGTAGGACTGAGCTCCTATAATTCACCCCTCCACTTT. It translates to CASSVGLSSYNSPLHF.

The chain recombines TRBV19 with TRBJ2-7, with 10 positions matching TRBD2. Trimming took 10 bases from V and 0 from J; bases not matched to a gene: 6. The V gene's germline CDR1 is LNHDA and CDR2 SQIVND (reference sequence). The CDR3 sequence is 14 residues long. This CDR3 reads CATATSGNSYEQYF. Here the CDR3 DNA reads TGTGCCACCGCAACTAGCGGGAACTCCTACGAGCAGTACTTC. Full variable domain (outside the CDR3, taken from reference TRBV19 and TRBJ2-7): DGGITQSPKYLFRKEGQNVTLSCEQNLNHDAMYWYRQDPGQGLRLIYYSQIVNDFQKGDIAEGYSVSREKKESFPLTVTSAQKNPTAFYLCATATSGNSYEQYFGPGTRLTVT.

The chain joins TRBV18 to TRBJ2-7, with 10 nucleotides matching TRBD1. CDR3 length: 15 residues. V shed 2 bases, J shed 0 bases, and the junction held 1 base outside the gene matches. Looked up from germline, CDR1 is KGHSH and CDR2 is LQKENI. The CDR3: CASSPGQGDSYEQYF. CDR3 DNA: TGTGCCAGCTCACCAGGACAGGGGGACTCCTACGAGCAGTACTTC. The complete variable domain, with remaining parts taken from reference TRBV18 and TRBJ2-7, reads NAGVMQNPRHLVRRRGQEARLRCSPMKGHSHVYWYRQLPEEGLKFMVYLQKENIIDESGMPKERFSAEFPKEGPSILRIQQVVRGDSAAYFCASSPGQGDSYEQYFGPGTRLTVT.

The J gene is TRBJ1-1, the V gene TRBV7-2; 8 nucleotides match TRBD1. Germline lookup yields CDR1 SGHTA and CDR2 FQGNSA. CDR3 length: 14 amino acids. Trimming took 2 bases from V and 11 from J; bases not matched to a gene: 10. The CDR3, as DNA: TGTGCCAGCAGCTTACTGGACAGGGTCCCTGGGGCTTTCTTT. Residues: CASSLLDRVPGAFF.

The chain employs TRBV2 and TRBJ1-1; 7 bases agree with TRBD1. The CDR3 sequence is 14 residues long. The germline V gene encodes CDR1 SNHLY and CDR2 FYNNEI. Germline trimming cut 7 bases from V and 4 bases from J; bases unmatched to any gene: 9. The CDR3 loop is CASTKGAALTEAFF. CDR3 nucleotide sequence: TGTGCCAGCACTAAGGGGGCAGCGCTCACTGAAGCTTTCTTT.

The genes are TRBV14 and TRBJ2-7; 11 bases map to TRBD2. There are 14 residues in the CDR3. Germline values: CDR1 SGHDN, CDR2 FVKESK. The junction had 7 bases not matched to a gene; V was cut back by 5 bases and J by 7 bases. The CDR3 loop is CASSFTSGSTEQYF. In DNA, the CDR3 is TGTGCCAGCAGCTTCACTAGCGGGAGTACGGAGCAGTACTTC.

The chain recombines TRBV6-6 with TRBJ2-3; weak D call: TRBD2 (5 bases). CDR1 and CDR2 from the germline V gene are MNHNY and SVGAGI (reference sequence). The CDR3 length is 15 residues. V shed 0 bases and J shed 6 bases, with 13 bases lying between them. In DNA, the CDR3 is TGTGCCAGCAGTTACTCGGAGGAGATCATGGATACGCAGTATTTT. It is translated as CASSYSEEIMDTQYF.

CDR3 coding DNA: TGTGCCAGCAGCTGGACCCGACAGGGGTTAACGAACACCGGGGAGCTGTTTTTT. It is translated as CASSWTRQGLTNTGELFF. This sequence joins TRBV5-5 and TRBJ2-2; 8 nucleotides line up with TRBD1. J gave up 0 bases and V 3 bases, and 10 bases lay outside the gene matches. CDR3 length equals 18 residues. Germline CDR1 and CDR2: SGHKS and YYEKEE (reference sequence).

The CDR3 protein is CASEGVGWKSSYEQYF. The DNA for the CDR3 is TGTGCCAGCGAGGGGGTGGGGTGGAAAAGCTCCTACGAGCAGTACTTC. The gene calls are TRBV2 and TRBJ2-7, with D perhaps TRBD1 (6 bases). V shed 8 bases and J shed 0 bases, with 20 bases lying between them. CDR3 length: 16 amino acids. CDR1 SNHLY and CDR2 FYNNEI come from the germline V gene. Full variable domain (rest looked up from reference TRBV2 and TRBJ2-7): EPEVTQTPSHQVTQMGQEVILRCVPISNHLYFYWYRQILGQKVEFLVSFYNNEISEKSEIFDDQFSVERPDGSNFTLKIRSTKLEDSAMYFCASEGVGWKSSYEQYFGPGTRLTVT.

CDR3 region: CASSFAGGRYNEQFF. The DNA for the CDR3 is TGTGCCAGCAGCTTTGCGGGAGGAAGGTACAATGAGCAGTTCTTC. The chain employs TRBV14 and TRBJ2-1; 8 nucleotides align to TRBD2. Germline CDR1 and CDR2: SGHDN and FVKESK. V dropped 5 bases and J dropped 4; count of bases not matched to a gene: 7. The CDR3 is made up of 15 amino acids.

This clone was found once. This chain joins TRBV10-3 and TRBJ1-2; 9 bases match TRBD1. This CDR3 comprises 15 residues. V shed 6 bases and J 8 bases; nucleotides not matched to a gene: 13. Germline V gives CDR1 ENHRY, CDR2 SYGVKD. CDR3 sequence reads: CAISLLLQGAGGYTF. DNA for the CDR3: TGTGCCATCAGCTTACTCTTACAGGGGGCGGGAGGCTACACCTTC.

The chain's CDR3 is CADRYPGAIYGSTSGGALQETQYF. CDR3 in DNA: TGTGCAGACAGATACCCGGGAGCCATCTATGGATCGACTAGCGGGGGGGCCCTCCAAGAGACCCAGTACTTC. The V call is TRBV9, the J call TRBJ2-5; 14 bases fit TRBD2. The CDR3 totals 24 residues. Germline V gene data show CDR1 as SGDLS and CDR2 as YYNGEE.

The CDR3 reads CASSRNSGGAYNEQFF. CDR3 coding DNA: TGTGCCAGCAGCCGTAATAGCGGGGGGGCCTACAATGAGCAGTTCTTC. This chain joins TRBV25-1 and TRBJ2-1; 11 bases line up with TRBD2. J was trimmed by 2 bases and V by 6 bases; bases with no gene match: 6. In germline, CDR1 is MGHDK, CDR2 SYGVNS. The CDR3 totals 16 residues.

This chain joins TRBV11-2 and TRBJ1-4, with 10 bases fitting TRBD1. The CDR3 covers 15 residues. Germline CDR1 reads SGHAT; CDR2 reads FQNNGV. The ends lost 5 bases at V and 5 bases at J; junction bases unmatched: 5. Written as DNA, the CDR3 is TGTGCCAGCAGCCCGACAGGGGGCCCGAATGAAAAACTGTTTTTT. This encodes CASSPTGGPNEKLFF.

CDR3 nucleotides: TGTGCCAGTAGTCCAGGGGGCGTCGCAGATACGCAGTATTTT. It is translated as CASSPGGVADTQYF. The V and J genes are TRBV19 and TRBJ2-3; 8 bases match TRBD1. V lost 5 bases and J lost 4; bases outside the gene matches: 5. The CDR3 runs 14 residues. Germline CDR1 LNHDA, CDR2 SQIVND (reference sequence).

The V gene is TRBV3-1 (or the pseudogene TRBV3-2), the J gene TRBJ2-3; D may be TRBD2 (5 bases). Germline V gene data show CDR1 as LGHDT and CDR2 as YNNKEL (reference sequence). This CDR3 is built from 16 residues. V was clipped by 1 base and J by 0 bases, with 11 bases between them. The CDR3 is CASSQVSGGSTDTQYF. CDR3 nucleotide sequence: TGTGCCAGCAGCCAAGTATCCGGCGGGAGCACAGATACGCAGTATTTT.

The chain combines TRBV6-6 with TRBJ2-3; D possibly corresponds to TRBD2 (7 bases). The CDR3 consists of 15 residues. The germline V gene encodes CDR1 MNHNY and CDR2 SVGAGI (reference sequence). Trimming removed 7 bases at V and 6 bases at J, with 20 bases between. CDR3 DNA sequence: TGTGCCAGCACCATCGGGGATCGGGGGGCCGATACGCAGTATTTT. The encoded protein is CASTIGDRGADTQYF.

This chain uses TRBV18 with TRBJ1-2, with D perhaps TRBD1 (5 bases). CDR1 is KGHSH, CDR2 LQKENI, per germline. V lost 2 bases and J lost 2, with 21 bases in between. This CDR3 region has 18 residues. CDR3 loop: CASSPGRQGGAGNYGYTF. The DNA for the CDR3 is TGTGCCAGCTCACCAGGACGGCAGGGTGGCGCAGGAAACTATGGCTACACCTTC.

The chain links TRBV5-5 to TRBJ1-3; the D is unclear. This CDR3 spans 15 amino acids. Trimming removed 3 bases at V and 0 bases at J, with 10 bases between. Germline CDR1 reads SGHKS; CDR2 reads YYEKEE (reference sequence). CDR3: CASSSETTSGNTIYF. The CDR3 DNA follows: TGTGCCAGCAGCTCCGAAACTACCTCTGGAAACACCATATATTTT.

This rearrangement joins TRBV27 to TRBJ2-6; no clear D. There are 14 residues in the CDR3. Trimming took 6 bases from V and 0 from J, leaving 6 bases between them. Germline CDR1 is MNHEY and CDR2 is SMNVEV (reference sequence). The CDR3 region has the DNA TGTGCCAGCAGCACGAGCTCTGGGGCCAACGTCCTGACTTTC. As protein: CASSTSSGANVLTF.

The CDR3: CASSPAGGNYEQYF. The CDR3, as DNA: TGTGCCAGTAGTCCGGCGGGAGGTAACTACGAGCAGTACTTC. This chain joins TRBV19 and TRBJ2-7, with 8 nucleotides matching TRBD2. V gave up 5 bases and J gave up 3 bases; unmatched junction bases: 6. The CDR3 loop spans 14 amino acids. CDR1 LNHDA and CDR2 SQIVND come from the germline V gene (reference sequence).